The entry below describes one TCR beta chain. Its antigen remains unidentified. Here immunoSEQ multiplex PCR was the method, and the copy in TCRdb shows in-frame clones only, minus some. The table shows about 2.5 million clones, with 80% to 95% occurring only once. This sample is part of a study of shared clonotypes between healthy human individuals. Study conclusions and caveats: Despite large depth, sorted-subset datasets appeared incompletely sequenced. Only blood underwent sampling, and tissue repertoires likely differ.

The sequence came from a man younger than 35 in good health. Some clones in this sample may be carry-over from other donors' samples. The sequenced sample was naive CD4+ T cells from PBMCs. Indicated subset: CD45RA+ positively selected.

CDR3 DNA: TGTGCCAGCTCACCAGGGGACGCTAATGAAAAACTGTTTTTT. Translated, it gives CASSPGDANEKLFF. The chain has TRBV18 and TRBJ1-4; D may be TRBD1 (5 bases). Germline CDR1 is KGHSH and CDR2 is LQKENI. The V end lost 2 bases, the J end lost 3 bases, and 7 bases lay between the germline ends. The CDR3 runs 14 residues.